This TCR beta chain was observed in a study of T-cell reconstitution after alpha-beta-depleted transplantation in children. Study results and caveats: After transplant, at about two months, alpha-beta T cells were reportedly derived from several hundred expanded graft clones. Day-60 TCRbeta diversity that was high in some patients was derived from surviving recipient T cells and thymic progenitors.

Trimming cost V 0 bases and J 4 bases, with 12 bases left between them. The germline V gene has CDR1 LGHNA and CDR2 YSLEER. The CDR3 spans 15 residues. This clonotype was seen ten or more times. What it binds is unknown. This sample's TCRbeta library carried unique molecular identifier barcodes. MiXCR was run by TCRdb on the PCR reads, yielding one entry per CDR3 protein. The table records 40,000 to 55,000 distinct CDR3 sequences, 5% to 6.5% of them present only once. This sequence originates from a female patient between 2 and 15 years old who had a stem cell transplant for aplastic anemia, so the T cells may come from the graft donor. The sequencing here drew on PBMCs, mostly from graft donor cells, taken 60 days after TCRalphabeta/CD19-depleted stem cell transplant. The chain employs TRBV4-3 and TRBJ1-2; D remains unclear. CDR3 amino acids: CASSQEWVTLYGYTF. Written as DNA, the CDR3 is TGCGCCAGCAGCCAAGAATGGGTAACGCTCTATGGCTACACCTTC.